A single sample gave rise to the 30 T cell receptor beta chains below, sequenced in a study of shared clonotypes between healthy human individuals. Produced via immunoSEQ multiplex PCR; TCRdb's table is partial and in-frame only. The repertoire consists of approximately 1,500,000 clones, with more than 95% occurring once and the leading ten covering 1% to 1.5%. The sequenced sample consisted of naive CD4+ T cells sorted from blood. Subset described: CD45RA+ positively selected. The receptors derive from a man between 25 and 39 years old in good health.

This clone was seen a single time. CDR3 protein: CASSSLAVQPQHF. DNA for the CDR3: TGTGCCAGCAGTTCGTTAGCTGTTCAGCCCCAGCATTTT. The V and J genes are TRBV28 and TRBJ1-5; D uncertain. V lost 4 bases, J lost 6 bases, and 10 bases lay in between. Germline V gene sequence: CDR1 MDHEN, CDR2 SYDVKM. CDR3 size: 13 residues.

The chain recombines TRBV30 with TRBJ2-7, with 8 nucleotides matching TRBD1. Losses at the gene ends were 3 bases for V and 4 bases for J; bases not matched to a gene: 14. The CDR3 spans 16 residues. Germline V gives CDR1 GTSNPN, CDR2 SVGIG (reference sequence). The CDR3 DNA reads TGTGCCTGGAGCTCATATGGGGACAGGAGAAATTACGAGCAGTACTTC. Its protein product is CAWSSYGDRRNYEQYF.

The J gene is TRBJ2-1, the V gene TRBV10-1, with TRBD2 identical over 11 bases. Per the germline V gene, CDR1 is WNHNN and CDR2 is SYGVQD (reference sequence). The length of the CDR3 is 15 residues. With V trimmed by 2 bases and J by 7 bases, 4 bases remained unmatched. The CDR3 nucleotides are TGCGCCAGCAGTGAGAGTCTAGCGGGAGGTAATGAGCAGTTCTTC. Its translation: CASSESLAGGNEQFF.

J is TRBJ2-7 and V is TRBV5-4, with D unclear. Germline loops: CDR1 SGHNT, CDR2 YYREEE (reference sequence). Trimming stripped 4 bases from V and 5 bases from J, with 13 bases between. The CDR3 has 13 residues. CDR3 residues: CASSPSLVDEQYF. The CDR3 DNA follows: TGTGCCAGCAGCCCGTCCCTAGTGGACGAGCAGTACTTC.

This clone occurred once. This chain connects TRBV6-6 to TRBJ2-7; 7 bases align to TRBD1. CDR1 and CDR2 (germline): MNHNY, SVGAGI (reference sequence). This CDR3 has 14 amino acids. Losses at the gene ends were 2 bases for V and 6 bases for J; bases not matched to a gene: 7. The CDR3, as DNA: TGTGCCAGCAGTTACGAAAGGGGGCTTAGCGAGCAGTACTTC. It yields the protein CASSYERGLSEQYF.

CDR3 coding DNA: TGTGCCAGCAGCCAAGTAGAGAGGACAGACACAGAGCAGTACTTC. The encoded protein is CASSQVERTDTEQYF. V is TRBV4-2 and J is TRBJ2-7; the D gene is possibly TRBD1 (6 bases). The CDR3 has 15 residues. Trimming removed 1 base at V and 7 bases at J, with 17 bases between. CDR1 and CDR2 from the germline V gene are LGHNA and YNFKEQ.

This sequence joins TRBV9 and TRBJ2-7, with D hard to call. This CDR3 contains 14 residues. Germline V gives CDR1 SGDLS, CDR2 YYNGEE. The V end lost 0 bases, the J end lost 4 bases, and 11 bases lay between the germline ends. DNA for the CDR3: TGTGCCAGCAGCGTAGGATCGAAAGGGTACGAGCAGTACTTC. Its translation is CASSVGSKGYEQYF.

The V and J genes are TRBV19 and TRBJ2-7, with D perhaps matching TRBD1 (5 bases). From germline, CDR1 is LNHDA and CDR2 SQIVND (reference sequence). V lost 6 bases and J 0 bases, leaving 9 bases between the germline ends. This CDR3 spans 13 amino acids. The DNA for the CDR3 is TGTGCCAGTAGGAAACAGGCCTCCTACGAGCAGTACTTC. Protein product: CASRKQASYEQYF.

The gene calls are TRBV7-2 and TRBJ1-5; D is perhaps TRBD1 (5 bases). Germline V gene data show CDR1 as SGHTA and CDR2 as FQGNSA. V lost 5 bases and J lost 1, with 15 bases in between. The CDR3 is made up of 16 amino acids. As DNA, the CDR3 is TGTGCCAGCAGCGCAGGTCGGGGGGGGAGCAATCAGCCCCAGCATTTT. It specifies CASSAGRGGSNQPQHF.

The V call is TRBV15, the J call TRBJ2-1; tentatively, D is TRBD1 (6 bases). Germline assignment: CDR1 LNHNV and CDR2 YYDKDF (reference sequence). The CDR3 is made up of 16 amino acids. With 0 bases removed from V and 6 bases from J, the gap between germline ends came to 15 bases. CDR3 protein: CATSRDRGQGTNEQFF. The DNA of the CDR3 is TGTGCCACCAGCAGAGATCGCGGGCAGGGGACCAATGAGCAGTTCTTC.

The chain joins TRBV11-2 to TRBJ2-1; no definite D call. The CDR3 runs 12 residues. With 5 bases removed from V and 10 bases from J, the gap between germline ends came to 12 bases. Germline V gene sequence: CDR1 SGHAT, CDR2 FQNNGV. The CDR3 is CASSPVWWEQFF. The CDR3 DNA reads as TGTGCCAGCAGCCCCGTTTGGTGGGAGCAGTTCTTC.

V usage is TRBV28 and J usage is TRBJ1-2, with D uncertain. Trimming removed 7 bases at V and 6 bases at J, with 15 bases between. Germline-derived CDR1 and CDR2 are MDHEN and SYDVKM. The CDR3 extends over 13 amino acids. This CDR3 reads CASTLGNWDGYTF. DNA for the CDR3: TGTGCCAGCACCCTTGGAAATTGGGATGGCTACACCTTC.

The genes are TRBV11-3 and TRBJ2-1; D gene unclear. V was trimmed by 2 bases and J by 3 bases, leaving 8 bases between them. Germline CDR1 and CDR2: SGHNT and YENEEA. This CDR3 contains 14 residues. CDR3 amino acids: CASSLHSRYNEQFF. The CDR3 DNA reads TGTGCCAGCAGCTTACACTCCCGCTACAATGAGCAGTTCTTC.

V usage is TRBV7-3 and J usage is TRBJ1-2; 7 bases line up with TRBD1. CDR3 length equals 14 residues. Germline values: CDR1 SGHTA, CDR2 FQGTGA. Trimming took 0 bases from V and 6 from J; bases not matched to a gene: 4. The CDR3 spells CASSLTGGGNGYTF. The DNA for the CDR3 is TGTGCCAGCAGCTTAACAGGGGGCGGTAATGGCTACACCTTC.

V usage is TRBV28 and J usage is TRBJ1-4; no clear D. The V end was cut by 8 bases, the J end by 4 bases, with 11 bases between. The CDR3 is made up of 13 amino acids. The germline gives CDR1 MDHEN, CDR2 SYDVKM. CDR3 in DNA: TGTGCCAGCGAGGGCGGAAGTAATGAAAAACTGTTTTTT. Translating it yields CASEGGSNEKLFF. Full variable domain (rest looked up from reference TRBV28 and TRBJ1-4): DVKVTQSSRYLVKRTGEKVFLECVQDMDHENMFWYRQDPGLGLRLIYFSYDVKMKEKGDIPEGYSVSREKKERFSLILESASTNQTSMYLCASEGGSNEKLFFGSGTQLSVL.

The V gene is TRBV7-6, the J gene TRBJ1-2, with D possibly being TRBD1 (5 bases). Germline CDR1 SGHVS, CDR2 FNYEAQ. Trimming stripped 1 base from V and 0 bases from J, with 21 bases between. This CDR3 spans 19 amino acids. CDR3 nucleotide sequence: TGTGCCAGCAGCTTAGTGGCAGGGAGCCACCTAACAGCTAACTATGGCTACACCTTC. This codes for CASSLVAGSHLTANYGYTF.

To note about this clone: In the same sample, other DNA sequences code for this CDR3. The rearrangement uses TRBV20-1 and TRBJ1-1; D is uncertain. Germline assignment: CDR1 DFQATT and CDR2 SNEGSKA (reference sequence). Trimming took off 6 bases at V and 0 bases at J, with 2 bases between the two ends. The CDR3 has 10 amino acids. CDR3 nucleotides: TGCAGTGCCCTGAACACTGAAGCTTTCTTT. Translated, it gives CSALNTEAFF.

The V and J genes are TRBV9 and TRBJ2-7; possible D gene TRBD2, 5 bases. Germline assignment: CDR1 SGDLS and CDR2 YYNGEE. Trimming pared 3 bases from V and 3 bases from J, leaving 16 bases between. The CDR3 contains 15 residues. The CDR3 nucleotides are TGTGCCAGCAGCGCCCACGGGCTAGCCCACTACGAGCAGTACTTC. Encoded protein: CASSAHGLAHYEQYF. The entire variable domain, with the rest obtained from reference TRBV9 and TRBJ2-7, is as follows: DSGVTQTPKHLITATGQRVTLRCSPRSGDLSVYWYQQSLDQGLQFLIQYYNGEERAKGNILERFSAQQFPDLHSELNLSSLELGDSALYFCASSAHGLAHYEQYFGPGTRLTVT.

This CDR3 reads CALAGGLNTEAFF. The CDR3 DNA reads as TGTGCGCTGGCAGGGGGCCTGAACACTGAAGCTTTCTTT. The chain links TRBV19 to TRBJ1-1; 8 bases are shared with TRBD1. The length of the CDR3 is 13 residues. Germline V gene data show CDR1 as LNHDA and CDR2 as SQIVND (reference sequence).

Comments on this clone: In the same sample, other DNA sequences code for this CDR3. The rearrangement joins TRBV28 to TRBJ1-5, with no clear D. This CDR3 comprises 12 residues. The germline V and J ends were trimmed by 9 bases and 1 base, with 7 bases remaining between them. Germline V gene lookup returns CDR1 MDHEN and CDR2 SYDVKM. CDR3 in amino acids: CASQQSNQPQHF. CDR3 sequence (DNA): TGTGCCAGTCAACAGAGCAATCAGCCCCAGCATTTT.

Only one count was recorded for this clone. The chain couples TRBV6-1 to TRBJ2-7, with TRBD1 matching 7 bases. The CDR3 extends over 15 amino acids. CDR1 is MNHNS and CDR2 is SASEGT in the germline V gene. V shed 4 bases, J shed 2 bases, and the junction held 8 bases outside the gene matches. Here the CDR3 reads CASSAFGTVPYEQYF. DNA of the CDR3: TGTGCCAGCAGTGCCTTCGGGACAGTACCCTACGAGCAGTACTTC.

This chain connects TRBV7-6 to TRBJ2-1; no definite D call. Germline V gene sequence: CDR1 SGHVS, CDR2 FNYEAQ. V was cut by 5 bases and J by 6 bases, with 23 bases left in between. The CDR3 sequence is 17 residues long. The CDR3 DNA reads as TGTGCCAGCAGCCCGACCGGGTCGGGCCATCGGGCCAATGAGCAGTTCTTC. It is translated as CASSPTGSGHRANEQFF.

This clone was seen a handful of times. V usage is TRBV9 and J usage is TRBJ2-7; the match to TRBD2 covers 7 bases. The CDR3 contains 15 residues. Germline V gives CDR1 SGDLS, CDR2 YYNGEE. V lost 4 bases to trimming and J lost 0 bases; unmatched junction nucleotides: 7. CDR3 loop: CASSPHGGSSYEQYF. As DNA, the CDR3 is TGTGCCAGCAGCCCCCACGGGGGGAGCTCCTACGAGCAGTACTTC.

The rearrangement uses TRBV30 and TRBJ1-1; weak D call: TRBD1 (6 bases). V shed 2 bases and J shed 10 bases, with 23 bases lying between them. In germline, CDR1 is GTSNPN, CDR2 SVGIG (reference sequence). The CDR3 has 15 amino acids. The CDR3 loop reads CAWSSHRRGLVGAFF. Written as DNA, the CDR3 is TGTGCCTGGAGTTCCCACCGGCGGGGGCTGGTAGGAGCTTTCTTT.

This clone was observed a single time. This chain links TRBV5-1 with TRBJ1-1; D unresolved. This CDR3 is 13 amino acids long. The V end lost 4 bases, the J end lost 8 bases, and 15 bases lay between the germline ends. Germline V lookup: CDR1 SGHRS, CDR2 YFSETQ. The CDR3 bases are TGCGCCAGCAGCAAATCGACACCGCCGGAAGCTTTCTTT. It specifies CASSKSTPPEAFF.

The chain has TRBV7-8 and TRBJ2-1; 10 positions agree with TRBD1. The CDR3 runs 18 residues. Germline-derived CDR1 and CDR2 are SGHVS and FQNEAQ. The ends lost 1 base at V and 1 base at J; junction bases unmatched: 7. The CDR3 region is CASSLESPGQGSYNEQFF. The CDR3 nucleotides read TGTGCCAGCAGCTTAGAGTCACCGGGACAGGGGTCCTACAATGAGCAGTTCTTC.

The chain joins TRBV18 to TRBJ1-1; D remains unclear. Germline V gene data show CDR1 as KGHSH and CDR2 as LQKENI. The CDR3 extends over 12 amino acids. Trimming took 7 bases from V and 1 from J, leaving 7 bases between them. CDR3 DNA: TGTGCCAGCTTTGGACCGAACACTGAAGCTTTCTTT. Its protein is CASFGPNTEAFF.

V and J are TRBV7-6 and TRBJ2-1; weak D call: TRBD1 (5 bases). V was trimmed by 5 bases and J by 2 bases, leaving 16 bases between them. CDR1 and CDR2 (germline): SGHVS, FNYEAQ. The CDR3 is 16 amino acids. CDR3 in amino acids: CASSLGPPTAYNEQFF. The CDR3 region has the DNA TGTGCCAGCAGCCTAGGTCCTCCGACAGCCTACAATGAGCAGTTCTTC.

This clone came up once. The rearrangement links TRBV28 to TRBJ1-4, with 8 bases that match TRBD1. Per germline, CDR1 MDHEN and CDR2 SYDVKM. The length of the CDR3 is 14 residues. V dropped 7 bases and J dropped 5; count of bases not matched to a gene: 6. DNA for the CDR3: TGTGCCAGCAATAACAGGGGGGGGAATGAAAAACTGTTTTTT. Translation: CASNNRGGNEKLFF. Full variable domain (rest looked up from reference TRBV28 and TRBJ1-4): DVKVTQSSRYLVKRTGEKVFLECVQDMDHENMFWYRQDPGLGLRLIYFSYDVKMKEKGDIPEGYSVSREKKERFSLILESASTNQTSMYLCASNNRGGNEKLFFGSGTQLSVL.

V gene TRBV28 combines with J gene TRBJ2-1; 7 positions match TRBD2. The V gene's germline CDR1 is MDHEN and CDR2 SYDVKM. The CDR3 loop spans 15 amino acids. The V gene end was trimmed by 2 bases and the J gene end by 1 base; junction bases not matched to a gene: 2. The CDR3 reads CASSLPSGSYNEQFF. Written as DNA, the CDR3 is TGTGCCAGCAGTTTACCTAGCGGATCCTACAATGAGCAGTTCTTC.